A single sample is the source of the 24 T cell receptor beta chains below, sequenced in a study of T cells in Graves' hyperthyroidism and ophthalmopathy. Amplification of TCR beta CDR3 regions was performed using RNA transcripts as template. The HTBI primer set was used in a first-round RT-PCR of the TCR CDR3. TCRdb itself ran the multiplex PCR reads through MiXCR, one entry per CDR3 protein. The sample carries around 520,000 distinct CDR3 sequences, approximately 24% recorded once. Sequencing was done on a sample of blood. The receptors derive from a woman aged 25 to 45 with Graves' ophthalmopathy.

This clonotype was seen more than once but under ten times. The DNA is left out, because the CDR3 cannot be placed on it with certainty; the CDR3 is given as TCRdb lists it. The genes are TRBV7-3 and TRBJ2-7; the table's TRBD2 call for D was not verified on the DNA. Per the germline V gene, CDR1 is SGHTA and CDR2 is FQGTGA. The CDR3 is 12 residues long, counting both termini. This CDR3 reads CASSFGGGALHF.

This clonotype was observed at least ten times. V usage is TRBV27 and J usage is TRBJ1-1, with 10 bases that match TRBD1. V shed 6 bases, J shed 8 bases, and the junction held 3 bases outside the gene matches. The germline CDR1 and CDR2 sequences are MNHEY and SMNVEV (reference sequence). The CDR3 runs to 12 residues. Here the CDR3 DNA reads TGTGCCAGCAGGGACAGGGGGGTAGAAGCTTTCTTT. Its protein is CASRDRGVEAFF.

This clonotype was recorded at least ten times. The J gene is TRBJ1-1, the V gene TRBV6-2 or TRBV6-3; 9 nucleotides match TRBD1. The CDR3 has 13 residues. After removal of 8 bases from V and 4 bases from J, the junction contained 5 bases not matched to a gene. Germline V gene data show CDR1 as MNHEY and CDR2 as SVGEGT. Here the CDR3 DNA reads TGTGCCAGCGTACAGGGGGCAAGCACTGAAGCTTTCTTT. Amino acids: CASVQGASTEAFF.

This clonotype was observed many times. V is TRBV19 and J is TRBJ1-3; D call uncertain. Deletions cut 3 bases from V and 2 bases from J, with 11 bases between. The CDR3 covers 15 residues. CDR1 is LNHDA and CDR2 is SQIVND in the germline V gene (reference sequence). CDR3 sequence reads: CASSISAVAGNTIYF. The CDR3 DNA reads as TGTGCCAGTAGTATCTCGGCAGTTGCTGGAAACACCATATATTTT.

CDR3 protein: CASSTYSTSGGEETQYF. As DNA, the CDR3 is TGTGCCAGCAGTACATATTCGACTAGCGGAGGGGAGGAGACCCAGTACTTC. The V call is TRBV27, the J call TRBJ2-5; 9 bases are a match to TRBD2. Losses at the gene ends were 5 bases for V and 5 bases for J; bases not matched to a gene: 15. The CDR3 sequence is 17 residues long. Germline V gives CDR1 MNHEY, CDR2 SMNVEV (reference sequence).

This chain joins TRBV10-3 and TRBJ2-3, with TRBD2 identical over 10 bases. Trimming removed 3 bases from V and 5 bases from J; junction bases left unmatched: 5. Germline loops: CDR1 ENHRY, CDR2 SYGVKD. The CDR3 covers 15 residues. CDR3 amino acids: CAISEPSGGVDTQYF. Written as DNA, the CDR3 is TGTGCCATCAGTGAACCTAGCGGGGGTGTAGATACGCAGTATTTT.

This clonotype occurred many times. The rearrangement uses TRBV19 and TRBJ2-7; TRBD1 agrees at 10 bases. V gave up 0 bases and J gave up 2 bases; unmatched junction bases: 1. Germline CDR1 reads LNHDA; CDR2 reads SQIVND (reference sequence). The CDR3 contains 15 residues. The CDR3 spells CASSIEGTGAYEQYF. CDR3 DNA sequence: TGTGCCAGTAGTATAGAGGGGACAGGGGCCTACGAGCAGTACTTC.

With regard to this clonotype: The germline gene is not matched at one end of the junction; a read error may be the cause. The genes are TRBV24-1 and TRBJ1-3; 9 positions match TRBD1. Germline lookup yields CDR1 KGHDR and CDR2 SFDVKD. The CDR3 runs 16 residues. In nucleotides, the CDR3 is TGTGCCACCAGTGATACACAGGGGGCCACTGGAAACACCATATACTTT. The encoded protein is CATSDTQGATGNTIYF.

This clonotype was counted a few times. The chain uses TRBV6-2 or TRBV6-3 and TRBJ2-2, with D hard to call. The V gene's germline CDR1 is MNHEY and CDR2 SVGEGT. The CDR3 extends over 13 amino acids. V lost 5 bases, J lost 6 bases, and 10 bases lay in between. This CDR3 is CASSQTQPGELFF. CDR3 bases: TGTGCCAGCAGTCAAACCCAGCCCGGGGAGCTGTTTTTT.

Regarding this clonotype: Compared with germline, one end of the junction differs, possibly owing to a read error. The chain uses TRBV28 and TRBJ1-2; tentatively, D is TRBD1 (5 bases). CDR3 length equals 12 residues. The germline CDR1 and CDR2 sequences are MDHEN and SYDVKM. DNA for the CDR3: TGTGCCAGCACGACCCGCCGGGACGGCTGCACCTTC. Translated: CASTTRRDGCTF.

The chain combines TRBV11-2 with TRBJ2-2; TRBD1 matches at 7 bases. This CDR3 is 15 amino acids long. V trimming: 5 bases; J trimming: 6 bases; junction bases outside the gene matches: 9. CDR1 SGHAT and CDR2 FQNNGV come from the germline V gene. CDR3 protein: CASSKTFRGSGELFF. The CDR3 DNA reads as TGTGCCAGCAGCAAGACCTTCAGGGGGTCCGGGGAGCTGTTTTTT.

This rearrangement joins TRBV4-1 to TRBJ1-2; D is undetermined. The CDR3 length is 14 residues. Trimming removed 0 bases from V and 9 bases from J, with 14 bases in between. The germline V gene has CDR1 MGHRA and CDR2 YSYEKL. The CDR3 coding sequence is TGCGCCAGCAGCCAAGAACTCCAGGTTGGTCGCTACACCTTC. Protein: CASSQELQVGRYTF.

This clonotype has ten or more counts. The chain recombines TRBV28 with TRBJ1-5; the match to TRBD1 covers 8 bases. The J segment lost 5 bases and the V segment lost 8 bases, leaving 5 bases of the junction unmatched. The length of the CDR3 is 13 residues. CDR1 is MDHEN, CDR2 SYDVKM, per germline. The CDR3 is CASGDRGDQPQHF. The CDR3 DNA sequence: TGTGCCAGCGGCGACAGGGGTGATCAGCCCCAGCATTTT.

This clonotype came up many times. The V gene is TRBV7-9, the J gene TRBJ2-5, with D possibly TRBD1 on 6 matching bases. V lost 3 bases, J lost 2 bases, and 10 bases lay in between. From germline, CDR1 is SEHNR and CDR2 FQNEAQ (reference sequence). CDR3 size: 14 residues. In nucleotides, the CDR3 is TGTGCCAGCAGCTTTGGACAGATACAAGAGACCCAGTACTTC. Translating gives CASSFGQIQETQYF.

This clonotype was observed many times. V gene TRBV7-6 combines with J gene TRBJ2-2; TRBD1 agrees at 9 bases. Losses at the gene ends were 3 bases for V and 11 bases for J; bases not matched to a gene: 4. The germline V gene encodes CDR1 SGHVS and CDR2 FNYEAQ. The CDR3 covers 13 residues. The CDR3 region has the DNA TGTGCCAGCAGCTTCGGGGACAGGGCAGAGCTGTTTTTT. Translation: CASSFGDRAELFF.

This clonotype has only a few counts. The chain links TRBV6-5 to TRBJ2-7; D tentatively fits TRBD1 or TRBD2 (5 bases each). CDR1 is MNHEY, CDR2 SVGAGI, per germline. V lost 0 bases to trimming and J lost 6 bases, with 12 bases between them. This CDR3 spans 14 amino acids. For the CDR3, the DNA is TGTGCCAGCAGTTACTCAGGGCATGGGGGCGAGCAGTACTTC. Protein product: CASSYSGHGGEQYF.

This clonotype has a count of ten or more. The V call is TRBV9, the J call TRBJ1-2; perhaps TRBD1 as D (5 bases). V was shortened by 7 bases and J by 0 bases, with 10 bases between the two germline ends. In germline, CDR1 is SGDLS, CDR2 YYNGEE. This CDR3 has 13 residues. CDR3 sequence: CASRGFSNYGYTF. In DNA form, the CDR3 reads TGTGCCAGCCGGGGGTTTTCTAACTATGGCTACACCTTC.

This clonotype was recorded at least ten times. The chain joins TRBV7-2 to TRBJ1-5; the D is unclear. Per the germline V gene, CDR1 is SGHTA and CDR2 is FQGNSA. V was cut by 4 bases and J by 1 base, with 11 bases left in between. The CDR3 is 15 amino acids. The CDR3 reads CASSSHHSSNQPQHF. The CDR3, as DNA: TGTGCCAGCAGCTCACACCATTCAAGCAATCAGCCCCAGCATTTT.

This clonotype was picked up many times. This rearrangement joins TRBV12-3 or TRBV12-4 to TRBJ1-5, with D possibly being TRBD1 (5 bases). Trimming removed 6 bases from V and 2 bases from J, with 23 bases in between. CDR3 length: 18 amino acids. Written as DNA, the CDR3 is TGTGCCAGCAGCACCGGGCAGGGTAGCGTTTTGGGCAATCAGCCCCAGCATTTT. This translates into CASSTGQGSVLGNQPQHF.

The table lists this clonotype with many counts. CDR3 loop: CASSRADRAGNTIYF. For the CDR3, the DNA is TGTGCCAGCAGTCGCGCAGACAGGGCTGGAAACACCATATATTTT. J is TRBJ1-3 and V is TRBV28; 7 nucleotides agree with TRBD1. The CDR3 totals 15 residues. Losses at the gene ends were 5 bases for V and 2 bases for J; bases not matched to a gene: 6. The germline CDR1 and CDR2 sequences are MDHEN and SYDVKM.

The chain recombines TRBV28 with TRBJ1-5; 9 nucleotides match TRBD1. Looked up from germline, CDR1 is MDHEN and CDR2 is SYDVKM. The CDR3 totals 15 residues. J gave up 6 bases and V 6 bases, and 9 bases lay outside the gene matches. CDR3 sequence (DNA): TGTGCCAGCAGCCTGGGACAGGGAATGATTCAGCCCCAGCATTTT. This sequence encodes CASSLGQGMIQPQHF.

The CDR3 is CASSPIRTSHTGELFF. In nucleotides, the CDR3 is TGTGCCAGCAGCCCAATTAGGACTAGCCACACCGGGGAGCTGTTTTTT. This rearrangement joins TRBV11-2 to TRBJ2-2; 8 nucleotides agree with TRBD2. Germline CDR1 and CDR2: SGHAT and FQNNGV. The J segment lost 3 bases and the V segment lost 5 bases, leaving 8 bases of the junction unmatched. The CDR3 runs to 16 residues.

This clonotype was recorded many times. The chain recombines TRBV12-3 or TRBV12-4 with TRBJ2-7; a possible D gene is TRBD2 (5 bases). The V end lost 3 bases, the J end lost 2 bases, and 11 bases lay between the germline ends. The CDR3 loop spans 14 amino acids. CDR3 bases: TGTGCCAGCAGTTTGACTAACTCGGCCTACGAGCAGTACTTC. This translates into CASSLTNSAYEQYF.

DNA for the CDR3: TGTGCTAGTGGTTTGTTGGGGGAGACCCAGTACTTC. It is translated as CASGLLGETQYF. V usage is TRBV12-5 and J usage is TRBJ2-5; D remains unclear. Germline CDR1 is LGHNT and CDR2 is FRNRAP. Trimming took 2 bases from V and 5 from J, leaving 6 bases between them. The CDR3 has 12 residues.